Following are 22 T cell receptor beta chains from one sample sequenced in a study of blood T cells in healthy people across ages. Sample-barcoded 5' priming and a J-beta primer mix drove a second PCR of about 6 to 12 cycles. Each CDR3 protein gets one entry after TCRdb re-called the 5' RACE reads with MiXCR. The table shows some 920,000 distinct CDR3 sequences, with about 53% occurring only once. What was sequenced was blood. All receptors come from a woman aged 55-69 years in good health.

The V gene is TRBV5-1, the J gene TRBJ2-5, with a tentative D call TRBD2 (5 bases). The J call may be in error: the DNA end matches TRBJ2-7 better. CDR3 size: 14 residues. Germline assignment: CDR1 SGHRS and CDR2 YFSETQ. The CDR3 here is CASGLDSLTYEQYF. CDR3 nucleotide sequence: TGCGCCAGCGGCCTGGACTCACTTACCTACGAGCAGTACTTC.

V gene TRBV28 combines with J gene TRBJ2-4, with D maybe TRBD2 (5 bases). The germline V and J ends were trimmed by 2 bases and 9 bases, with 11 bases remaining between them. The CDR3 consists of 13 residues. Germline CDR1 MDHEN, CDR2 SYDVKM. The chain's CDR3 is CASSLGGEGIQYF. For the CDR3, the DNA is TGTGCCAGCAGTTTAGGAGGAGAGGGCATTCAGTACTTC.

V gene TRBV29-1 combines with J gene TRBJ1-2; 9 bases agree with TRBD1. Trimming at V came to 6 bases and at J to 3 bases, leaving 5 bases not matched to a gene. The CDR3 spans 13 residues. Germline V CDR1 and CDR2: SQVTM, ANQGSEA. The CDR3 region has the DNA TGCAGCGTAAGGGACAGGGCTGACTATGGCTACACCTTC. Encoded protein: CSVRDRADYGYTF.

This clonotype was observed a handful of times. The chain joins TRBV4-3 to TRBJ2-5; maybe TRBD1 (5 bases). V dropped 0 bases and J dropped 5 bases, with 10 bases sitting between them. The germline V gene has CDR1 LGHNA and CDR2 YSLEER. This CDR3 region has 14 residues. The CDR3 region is CASSQDPRVETQYF. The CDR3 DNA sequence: TGCGCCAGCAGCCAAGACCCCAGGGTGGAGACCCAGTACTTC.

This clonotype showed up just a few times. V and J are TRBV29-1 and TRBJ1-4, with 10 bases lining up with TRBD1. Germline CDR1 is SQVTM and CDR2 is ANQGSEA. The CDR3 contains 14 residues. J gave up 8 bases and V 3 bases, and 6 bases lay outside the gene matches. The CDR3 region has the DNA TGCAGCGTTGATGAGGGACAGGGGAACGAAAAACTGTTTTTT. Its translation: CSVDEGQGNEKLFF.

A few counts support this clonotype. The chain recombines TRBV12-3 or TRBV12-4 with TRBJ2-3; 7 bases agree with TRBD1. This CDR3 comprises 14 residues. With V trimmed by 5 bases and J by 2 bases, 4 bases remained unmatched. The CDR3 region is CASSRDRNTDTQYF. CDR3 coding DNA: TGTGCCAGCAGTCGGGACAGAAACACAGATACGCAGTATTTT.

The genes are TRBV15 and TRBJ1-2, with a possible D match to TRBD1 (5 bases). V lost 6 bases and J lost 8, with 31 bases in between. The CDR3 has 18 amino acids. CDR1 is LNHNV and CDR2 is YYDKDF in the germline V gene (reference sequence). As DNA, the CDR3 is TGTGCCACCAGAAAGCCTTTTATCCGGGACCCGAGGCTGGGAGGCTACACCTTC. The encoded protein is CATRKPFIRDPRLGGYTF.

This CDR3 reads CASSSHRLGDTQYF. The CDR3 DNA reads as TGCGCCAGCAGCTCGCATCGTTTGGGGGATACGCAGTATTTT. The V and J genes are TRBV5-1 and TRBJ2-3; the D is unclear. The ends were cut back, 3 bases at V and 6 bases at J, with 14 bases in the middle. Germline CDR1 SGHRS, CDR2 YFSETQ. The CDR3 contains 14 residues.

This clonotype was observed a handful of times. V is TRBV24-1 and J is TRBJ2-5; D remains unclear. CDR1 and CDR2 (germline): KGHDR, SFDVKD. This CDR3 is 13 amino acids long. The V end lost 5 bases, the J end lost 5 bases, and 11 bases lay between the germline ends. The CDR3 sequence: CATSVGGRETQYF. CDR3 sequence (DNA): TGTGCCACCAGTGTTGGCGGACGGGAGACCCAGTACTTC.

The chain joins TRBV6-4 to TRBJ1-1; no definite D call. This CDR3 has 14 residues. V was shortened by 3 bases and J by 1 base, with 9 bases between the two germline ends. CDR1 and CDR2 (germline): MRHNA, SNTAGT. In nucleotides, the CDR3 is TGTGCCAGCAGTGAAAAAGGCGGGAACACTGAAGCTTTCTTT. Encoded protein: CASSEKGGNTEAFF.

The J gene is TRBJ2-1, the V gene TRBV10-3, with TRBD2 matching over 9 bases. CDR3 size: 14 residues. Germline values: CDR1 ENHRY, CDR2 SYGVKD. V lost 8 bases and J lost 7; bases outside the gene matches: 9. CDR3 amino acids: CAILKASGTNEQFF. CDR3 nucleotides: TGTGCCATCCTAAAGGCTAGCGGGACGAATGAGCAGTTCTTC.

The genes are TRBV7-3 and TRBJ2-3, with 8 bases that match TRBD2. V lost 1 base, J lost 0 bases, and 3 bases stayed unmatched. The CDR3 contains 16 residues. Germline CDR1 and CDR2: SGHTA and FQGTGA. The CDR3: CASSLISGASTDTQYF. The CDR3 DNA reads TGTGCCAGCAGCTTAATTAGCGGGGCTAGCACAGATACGCAGTATTTT.

The CDR3 sequence is CASSQILAGVFYEQYF. As DNA, the CDR3 is TGTGCCAGCAGCCAAATACTAGCGGGAGTATTCTACGAGCAGTACTTC. V and J are TRBV3-1 and TRBJ2-7; 11 bases match TRBD2. V lost 2 bases, J lost 3 bases, and 6 bases stayed unmatched. CDR1 is LGHDT, CDR2 YNNKEL, per germline (reference sequence). The CDR3 is 16 residues long.

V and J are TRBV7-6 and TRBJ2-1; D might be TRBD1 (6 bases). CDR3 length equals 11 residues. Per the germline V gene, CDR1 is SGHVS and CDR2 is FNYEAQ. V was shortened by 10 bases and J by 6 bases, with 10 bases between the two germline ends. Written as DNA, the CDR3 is TGTGCCATCACCAGGGGCAATGAGCAGTTCTTC. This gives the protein CAITRGNEQFF.

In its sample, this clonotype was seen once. CDR3 in amino acids: CASKTTGFYEQYF. As DNA, the CDR3 is TGTGCCAGCAAAACGACAGGGTTCTACGAGCAGTACTTC. The chain carries TRBV6-2 or TRBV6-3 and TRBJ2-5; TRBD1 aligns across 7 bases. Matching the DNA end better, TRBJ2-7 makes the J call doubtful. The CDR3 consists of 13 residues. CDR1 is MNHEY, CDR2 SVGEGT, per germline.

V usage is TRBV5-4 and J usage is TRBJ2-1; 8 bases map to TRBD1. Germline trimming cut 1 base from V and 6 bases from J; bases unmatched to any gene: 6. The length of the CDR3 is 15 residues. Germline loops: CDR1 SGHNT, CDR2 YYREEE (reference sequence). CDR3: CASSLKGRGLNEQFF. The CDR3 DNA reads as TGTGCCAGCAGCTTGAAAGGCAGGGGGCTCAATGAGCAGTTCTTC.

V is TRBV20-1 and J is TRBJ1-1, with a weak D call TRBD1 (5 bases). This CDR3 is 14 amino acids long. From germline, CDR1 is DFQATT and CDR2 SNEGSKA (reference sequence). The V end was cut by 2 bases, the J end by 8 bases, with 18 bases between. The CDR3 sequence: CSARTGDSRLEAFF. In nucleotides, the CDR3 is TGCAGTGCTAGAACCGGAGACAGCCGGTTGGAAGCTTTCTTT.

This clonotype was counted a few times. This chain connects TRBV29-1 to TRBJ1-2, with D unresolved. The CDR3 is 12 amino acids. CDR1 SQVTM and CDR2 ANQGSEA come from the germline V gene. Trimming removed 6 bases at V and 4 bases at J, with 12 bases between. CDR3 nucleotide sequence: TGCAGCGTGCACCGTTTAACCTATGGCTACACCTTC. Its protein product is CSVHRLTYGYTF.

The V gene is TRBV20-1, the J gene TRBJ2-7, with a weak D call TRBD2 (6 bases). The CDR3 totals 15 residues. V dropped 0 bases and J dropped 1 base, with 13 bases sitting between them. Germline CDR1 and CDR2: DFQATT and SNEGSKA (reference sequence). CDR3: CSARDLREESYEQYF. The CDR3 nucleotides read TGCAGTGCTAGAGATCTGAGGGAGGAGTCCTACGAGCAGTACTTC.

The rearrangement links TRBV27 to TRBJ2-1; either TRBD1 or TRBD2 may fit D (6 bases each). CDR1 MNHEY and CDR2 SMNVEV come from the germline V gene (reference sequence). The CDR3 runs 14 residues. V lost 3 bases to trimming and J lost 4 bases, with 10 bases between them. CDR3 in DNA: TGTGCCAGCAGTTTGAGGGGGGTGTACAATGAGCAGTTCTTC. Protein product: CASSLRGVYNEQFF.

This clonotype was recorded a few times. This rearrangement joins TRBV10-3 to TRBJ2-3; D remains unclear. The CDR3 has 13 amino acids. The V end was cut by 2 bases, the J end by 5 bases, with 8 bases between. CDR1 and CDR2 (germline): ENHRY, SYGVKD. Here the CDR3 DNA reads TGTGCCATCAGTGAGGGGGTAAGAGATACGCAGTATTTT. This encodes CAISEGVRDTQYF.

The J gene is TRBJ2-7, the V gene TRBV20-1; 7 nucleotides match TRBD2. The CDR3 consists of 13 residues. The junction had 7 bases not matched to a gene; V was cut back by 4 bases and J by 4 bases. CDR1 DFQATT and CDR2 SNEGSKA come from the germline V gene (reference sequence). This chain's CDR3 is CSAIPGLIYEQYF. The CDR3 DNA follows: TGCAGTGCTATACCGGGACTAATATACGAGCAGTACTTC.